This T cell receptor beta chain derives from a study of type 1 regulatory T cells (dated by TCRdb to 2020 to 2023). Some background on the complete study: An in vitro protocol by which a Tr1-enriched, alloantigen-specific CD4 T cell product named T-allo10 was generated was characterized in the study. T-allo10 was being evaluated clinically in patients with hematological malignancies who were receiving allogeneic hematopoietic stem cell transplantation.

The CDR3 measures 15 amino acids from cysteine to phenylalanine. The CDR3 DNA has 45 bases and is translated from base 1. The junction shows trimming of 4 bases on V and 7 bases on J, and the gene matches do not reach 8 bases of it. CDR1 SGDLS and CDR2 YYNGEE were looked up in the germline V gene. About this clonotype itself: The target of this receptor is not known. No base quality values were provided; no much bigger clone lies one nucleotide off.

T-allo10 cells derived from donors were reported to be host alloantigen-specific and anergic, and to suppress in an alloantigen-specific manner. These reads were obtained on an Illumina MiSeq. Using fastp at Q25 and MiXCR, TCRdb reprocessed the public reads and kept productive beta chains. One record per CDR3 amino acid sequence lists the most common genes and DNA. Across this sample there are fewer than 25,000 distinct CDR3 sequences, with around 70% seen only once. The ten most abundant clones make up about 14% of the sample. The sequence joins TRBV9 to TRBJ1-6; a stretch of 7 junction bases matches TRBD1. The receptor's source is a human donor in good health. The source material was cultured T cells, either the whole culture or a sorted T cell fraction (not recorded which). Taken with the paper, the label for cell subset or site translates to: Tr1-enriched cell product generated in vitro against host alloantigens. The sequenced DNA: TGTGCCAGCAGCCCCTTGGGACAGACGAATTCACCCCTCCACTTT. Translated, this is CASSPLGQTNSPLHF.